The clone carrying this T cell receptor beta chain was counted only a few times. Clones were read by immunoSEQ multiplex PCR, and TCRdb kept only the in-frame ones, dropping some. Of about 47,000 clones in the sample, roughly 87% were seen once. This sample was included in a study of blood T cell repertoires in COVID-19. Germline CDR1 is MDHEN and CDR2 is SYDVKM. V gave up 5 bases and J gave up 2 bases, with 15 bases separating them. The CDR3 extends over 15 amino acids. The chain employs TRBV28 and TRBJ1-1; D is uncertain. The receptor comes from a man aged 45-65 years with active COVID-19. Sequenced input: peripheral blood. The CDR3 DNA is TGTGCCAGCAGTCCACCGGGTGGTTTCAACACTGAAGCTTTCTTT. Its protein is CASSPPGGFNTEAFF.